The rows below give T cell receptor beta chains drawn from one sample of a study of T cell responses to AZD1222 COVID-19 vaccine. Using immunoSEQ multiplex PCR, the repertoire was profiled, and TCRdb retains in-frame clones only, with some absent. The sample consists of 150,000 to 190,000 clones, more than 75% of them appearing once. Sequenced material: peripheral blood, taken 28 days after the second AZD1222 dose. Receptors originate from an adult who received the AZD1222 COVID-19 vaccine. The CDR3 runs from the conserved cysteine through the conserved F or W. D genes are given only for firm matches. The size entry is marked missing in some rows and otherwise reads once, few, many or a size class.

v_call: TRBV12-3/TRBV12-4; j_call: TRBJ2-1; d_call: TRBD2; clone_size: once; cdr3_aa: CASQREGRDEQFF; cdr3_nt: TGTGCCAGCCAGCGGGAAGGGAGGGATGAGCAGTTCTTC
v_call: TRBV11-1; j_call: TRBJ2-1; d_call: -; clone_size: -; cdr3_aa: CASSLEPAVYNEQFF; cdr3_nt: TGTGCCAGCAGCTTAGAACCAGCCGTCTACAATGAGCAGTTCTTC
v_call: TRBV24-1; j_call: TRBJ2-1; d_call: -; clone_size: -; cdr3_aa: CATSDGVPNEQFF; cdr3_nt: TGTGCCACCAGTGATGGGGTCCCCAATGAGCAGTTCTTC
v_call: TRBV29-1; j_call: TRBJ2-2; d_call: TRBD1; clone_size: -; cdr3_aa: CSVRGQGASTGELFF; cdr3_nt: TGCAGCGTTAGGGGACAGGGGGCGAGTACCGGGGAGCTGTTTTTT
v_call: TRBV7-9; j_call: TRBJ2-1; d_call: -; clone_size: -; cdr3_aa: CASSLPGVRDEQFF; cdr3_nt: TGTGCCAGCAGCTTACCGGGAGTAAGAGATGAGCAGTTCTTC
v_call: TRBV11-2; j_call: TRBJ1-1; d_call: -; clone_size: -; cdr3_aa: CASSPPGRGNTEAFF; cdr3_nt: TGTGCCAGCAGCCCCCCGGGACGAGGGAACACTGAAGCTTTCTTT
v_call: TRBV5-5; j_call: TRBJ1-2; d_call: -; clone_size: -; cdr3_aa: CASSLIVSGVYGYTF; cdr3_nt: TGTGCCAGCAGCTTGATAGTTTCAGGAGTTTATGGCTACACCTTC
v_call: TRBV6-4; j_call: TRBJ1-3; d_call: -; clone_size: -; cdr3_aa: CASSEWVFENTIYF; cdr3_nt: TGTGCCAGCAGTGAATGGGTTTTCGAAAACACCATATATTTT
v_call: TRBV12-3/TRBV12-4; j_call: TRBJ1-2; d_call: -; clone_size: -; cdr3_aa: CASSLGRDYTF; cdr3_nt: TGTGCCAGCAGTTTGGGCAGAGACTACACCTTC
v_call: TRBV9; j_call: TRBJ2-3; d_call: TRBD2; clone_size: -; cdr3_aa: CASSDPTTSSGPRDTQYF; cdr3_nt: TGTGCCAGCAGCGATCCCACAACATCTAGCGGTCCGCGGGATACGCAGTATTTT
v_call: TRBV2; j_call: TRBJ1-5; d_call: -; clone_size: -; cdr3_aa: CASRKREGNQPQHF; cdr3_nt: TGTGCCAGCAGAAAACGAGAAGGCAATCAGCCCCAGCATTTT
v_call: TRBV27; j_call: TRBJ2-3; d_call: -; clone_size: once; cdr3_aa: CASKPYSRGTDTQYF; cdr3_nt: TGTGCCAGCAAACCATATAGCAGGGGCACAGATACGCAGTATTTT
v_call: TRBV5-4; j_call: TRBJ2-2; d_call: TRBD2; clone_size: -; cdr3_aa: CASSSGLAGDGRELFF; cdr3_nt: TGTGCCAGCAGCTCTGGACTAGCGGGAGATGGAAGGGAGCTGTTTTTT
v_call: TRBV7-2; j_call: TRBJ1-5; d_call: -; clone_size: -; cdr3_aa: CASSLYSSNQPQHF; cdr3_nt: TGTGCCAGCAGCTTATACAGTAGCAATCAGCCCCAGCATTTT
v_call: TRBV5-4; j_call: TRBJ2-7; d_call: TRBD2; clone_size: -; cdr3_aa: CASSPPGLAGEQYF; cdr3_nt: TGTGCCAGCAGCCCCCCGGGACTAGCGGGAGAGCAGTACTTC
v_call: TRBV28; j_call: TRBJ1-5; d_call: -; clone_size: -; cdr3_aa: CASSLPGPNQPQHF; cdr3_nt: TGTGCCAGCAGTTTACCGGGACCAAATCAGCCCCAGCATTTT
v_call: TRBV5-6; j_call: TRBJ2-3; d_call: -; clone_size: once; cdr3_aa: CASSPDSTDTQYF; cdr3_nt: TGTGCCAGCAGCCCAGATAGCACAGATACGCAGTATTTT
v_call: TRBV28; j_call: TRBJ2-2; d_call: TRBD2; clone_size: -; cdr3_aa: CASRSGTRTGELFF; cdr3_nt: TGTGCCAGCAGGTCCGGGACTAGAACCGGGGAGCTGTTTTTT
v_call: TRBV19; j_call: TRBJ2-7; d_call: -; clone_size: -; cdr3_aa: CASSMGRSYEQYF; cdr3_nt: TGTGCCAGTAGTATGGGGAGGTCCTACGAGCAGTACTTC